This T cell receptor (beta chain) was found in a study of T cell responses to AZD1222 COVID-19 vaccine. Study-wide results and caveats: Spike-specific TCR breadth rose after two AZD1222 doses, and depth rose as well. Donors were mostly white British, more females; clonal diversity possibly underestimated.

The germline V gene encodes CDR1 LNHDA and CDR2 SQIVND (reference sequence). This CDR3 comprises 15 residues. The V end lost 4 bases, the J end lost 8 bases, and 20 bases lay between the germline ends. As to this clone: Its specificity is not known.

Produced via immunoSEQ multiplex PCR; TCRdb's table is partial and in-frame only. The table records some 110,000 clones, 85% to 95% of them present only once. This chain connects TRBV19 to TRBJ1-2; D perhaps matches TRBD1 (6 bases). The clonotype was recovered from an adult in good health. The sample was peripheral blood, taken on day 0 of AZD1222 vaccination. CDR3 DNA sequence: TGTGCCAGTAGTACCCAACAGGGACCGGCGGGGGGCTACACCTTC. Translating it yields CASSTQQGPAGGYTF.